This T cell receptor (beta chain) was observed in a study of blood T cells in healthy people across ages (dated by TCRdb to the mid-2010s). Regarding the complete study: In model experiments, template switching captured roughly one uniquely barcoded TCR beta cDNA molecule for every two T cells. To avoid experimental bias, donors of different ages were spread randomly across the sequencing lanes. To track age-related changes in TCR beta repertoire diversity, the study relied on deep sequencing normalized with unique cDNA molecular identifiers. The donors were divided into four age groups: young (average approximately 15 years), middle-aged (almost 40), aged (about 60) and long-lived (nearly 85). Two additional independent replicas of 1 million unique cDNA reads from the same blood draw were analyzed for two donors (one aged 18 to 30 and one aged 80 or older).

From cysteine to phenylalanine, the CDR3 is 13 amino acids long. Only the CDR3 DNA is retained, 39 bases long and in frame from the first base. The germline V gene yields SGHTA for CDR1 and FQGTGA for CDR2. Broad study findings and their caveats: Compared with the aged group, the long-lived group had more naive CD4+ T cells, fewer expanded clones and increased TCR diversity, a pattern suggesting age selection. There was a strong correlation between observed TCR beta diversity and the percentage of naive T cells measured by flow cytometry. Bulk unsorted PBMC profiling prevented conclusive comparison of naive and antigen-experienced compartments. As age increased, observed TCR beta diversity per million T cells dropped in a roughly linear way, and a significant reduction was already evident by age around 41. Because donor CMV infection status was unknown, age-related changes in expanded clonotypes were potentially confounded. Estimates of total diversity from one million sequenced T cells were regarded as lower bounds and underestimates.

In regard to this clonotype: This clone's antigen is unknown. One end of the junction fails to match germline, which may point to a read error.

Donors were 35 to 40 systemically healthy Caucasian individuals from Russia aged roughly 6 to 90 years. Approximately 11 milliliters of peripheral blood were drawn from each donor into EDTA-treated Vacutainer tubes. PBMCs were isolated by Ficoll-Paque density-gradient centrifugation, with at least 6.5 million obtained per sample. Total RNA was extracted from PBMCs with Trizol reagent, with at least 5.5 micrograms obtained per sample. Naive CD45RAhigh/CD27high T cell percentages were measured by flow cytometry on a PBMC aliquot from every donor. The library was made by 5' RACE. For sequencing, an Illumina HiSeq 2500 was employed. A second PCR of about 6 to 11 cycles was performed with a sample-barcoded 5' primer and a J-beta primer mix. A template-switch 5' adaptor carrying 12 random nucleotides introduced a unique molecular identifier onto each TCR beta cDNA molecule. At least 3 million CDR3-containing paired-end reads were obtained from each sample. First-strand cDNA was synthesized from all RNA with the Mint cDNA synthesis kit, primed by a TRBC-specific oligonucleotide. Following uracil-DNA glycosylase treatment, a first 18-cycle PCR with universal primers M1SS and BC2_uni_R was performed on all cDNA. The authors' pipeline ran thus. Each sample was normalized by randomly selecting 1 million high-quality reads, each carrying a distinct molecular identifier. Instead of being binned into consensus sequences, reads that shared molecular identifiers were thrown out. CDR3 identification, clonotype clustering and error correction used MiTCR with a Q25 quality threshold and the strictest error-elimination algorithm. Lower-bound total TCR beta diversity was estimated with a nonparametric unseen species model using Euler transformation. Starting from the raw public reads, TCRdb applied fastp trimming at Q25, assembled clones with MiXCR and retained in-frame beta chains. Every distinct CDR3 protein forms one entry, paired with its most common genes and DNA. In this record, the V and J calls reflect TCRdb's handling and not the investigators' own analysis. This sample comprises about 650,000 distinct CDR3 sequences, approximately 29% of them detected only once. The leading ten clones occupy just over 15% of the sample.

This chain joins TRBV7-3 to TRBJ1-1, with the D segment identity uncertain. Material for sequencing was blood. This receptor was obtained from a woman aged 80 or older in good health. Donor details come from another sample of the same person, matched by shared clones. The nucleotide sequence is TGTGCCGGCAGCGAACAACCGAACACTGAAGCTTTCTTT. Its translation reads: CAGSEQPNTEAFF.